This T cell receptor (beta chain) was identified in a study of cytomegalovirus exposure and HLA in healthy donors. General study findings and limits: Later, an analysis showed that TCR beta chains associated with HLA were more clonally expanded than others that were equally common. Sequencing artifact likely explains a cluster of highly shared sequence variants.

Primers: 60 Vbeta forward and 13 Jbeta reverse. Sequenced by immunoSEQ multiplex PCR; TCRdb stores in-frame clones only, minus some. In the table there are about 140,000 clones, 70% to 85% of which are singletons. The CDR3 loop spans 15 amino acids. Germline V CDR1 and CDR2: MGHRA, YSYEKL. V lost 5 bases, J lost 4 bases, and 8 bases stayed unmatched. In the case of this clone: The antigen is unknown.

Material for sequencing was PBMCs. The clonotype originates from a man aged 35 to 55 in good health and CMV-seronegative. The V call is TRBV4-1, the J call TRBJ2-5; 9 bases are shared with TRBD1. In nucleotides, the CDR3 is TGCGCCAGCAGCTACGGGGACAGGGATGTAGAGACCCAGTACTTC. Encoded protein: CASSYGDRDVETQYF.